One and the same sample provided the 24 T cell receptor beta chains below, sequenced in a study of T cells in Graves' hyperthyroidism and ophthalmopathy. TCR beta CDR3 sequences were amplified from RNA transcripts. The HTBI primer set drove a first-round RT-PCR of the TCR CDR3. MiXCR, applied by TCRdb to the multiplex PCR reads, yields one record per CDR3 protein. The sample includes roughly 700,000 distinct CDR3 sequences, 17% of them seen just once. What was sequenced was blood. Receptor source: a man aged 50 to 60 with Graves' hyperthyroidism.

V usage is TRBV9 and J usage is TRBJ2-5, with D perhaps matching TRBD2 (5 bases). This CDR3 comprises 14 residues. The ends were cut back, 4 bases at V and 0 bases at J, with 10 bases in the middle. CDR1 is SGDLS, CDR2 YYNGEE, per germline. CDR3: CASSFGEYQETQYF. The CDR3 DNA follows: TGTGCCAGCAGCTTCGGGGAATACCAAGAGACCCAGTACTTC.

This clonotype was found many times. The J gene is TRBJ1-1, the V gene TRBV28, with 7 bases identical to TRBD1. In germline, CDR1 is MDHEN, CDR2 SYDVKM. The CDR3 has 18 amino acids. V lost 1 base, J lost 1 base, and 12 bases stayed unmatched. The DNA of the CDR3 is TGTGCCAGCAGTTTATTATCAGTAACCGGGACAGAGAACACTGAAGCTTTCTTT. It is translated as CASSLLSVTGTENTEAFF.

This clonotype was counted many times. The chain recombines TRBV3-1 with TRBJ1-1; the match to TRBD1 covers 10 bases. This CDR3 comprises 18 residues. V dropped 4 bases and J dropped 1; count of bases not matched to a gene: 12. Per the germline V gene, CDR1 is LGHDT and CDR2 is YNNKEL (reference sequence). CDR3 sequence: CASSPPSTGGLGNTEAFF. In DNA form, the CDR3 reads TGTGCCAGCAGCCCCCCTTCGACAGGGGGCCTCGGGAACACTGAAGCTTTCTTT.

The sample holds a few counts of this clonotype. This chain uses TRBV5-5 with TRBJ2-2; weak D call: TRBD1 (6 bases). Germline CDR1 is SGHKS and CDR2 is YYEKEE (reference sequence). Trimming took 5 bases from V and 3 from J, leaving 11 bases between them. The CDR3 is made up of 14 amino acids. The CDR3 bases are TGTGCCAGCAGTTTTGGACAGTACACCGGGGAGCTGTTTTTT. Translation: CASSFGQYTGELFF. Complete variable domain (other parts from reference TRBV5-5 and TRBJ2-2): DAGVTQSPTHLIKTRGQQVTLRCSPISGHKSVSWYQQVLGQGPQFIFQYYEKEERGRGNFPDRFSARQFPNYSSELNVNALLLGDSALYLCASSFGQYTGELFFGEGSRLTVL.

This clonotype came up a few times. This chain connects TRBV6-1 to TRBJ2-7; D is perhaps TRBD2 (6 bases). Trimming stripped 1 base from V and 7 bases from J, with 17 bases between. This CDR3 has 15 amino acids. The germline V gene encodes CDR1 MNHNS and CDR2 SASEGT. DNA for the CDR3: TGTGCCAGCAGTGAAGATTCCGGTGACCGGGAGGAGCAGTACTTC. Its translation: CASSEDSGDREEQYF.

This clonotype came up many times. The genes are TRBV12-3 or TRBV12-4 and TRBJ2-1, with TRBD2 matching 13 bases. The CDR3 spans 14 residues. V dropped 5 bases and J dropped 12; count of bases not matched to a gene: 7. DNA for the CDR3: TGTGCCAGCAGTGGCGGACTAGCGGGGGAACGGCAGTTCTTC. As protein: CASSGGLAGERQFF.

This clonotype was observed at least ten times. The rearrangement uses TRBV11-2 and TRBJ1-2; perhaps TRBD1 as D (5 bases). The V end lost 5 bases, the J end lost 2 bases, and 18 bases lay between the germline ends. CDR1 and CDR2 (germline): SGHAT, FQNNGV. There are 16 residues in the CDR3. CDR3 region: CASSPTPSPGNYGYTF. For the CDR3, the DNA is TGTGCCAGCAGCCCAACTCCTAGTCCAGGGAACTATGGCTACACCTTC.

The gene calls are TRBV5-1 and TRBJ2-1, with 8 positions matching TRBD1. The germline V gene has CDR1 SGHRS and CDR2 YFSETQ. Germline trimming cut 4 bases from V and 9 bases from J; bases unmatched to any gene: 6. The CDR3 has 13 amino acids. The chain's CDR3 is CASSRGQGGEQFF. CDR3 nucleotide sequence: TGCGCCAGCAGCCGTGGACAGGGAGGTGAGCAGTTCTTC.

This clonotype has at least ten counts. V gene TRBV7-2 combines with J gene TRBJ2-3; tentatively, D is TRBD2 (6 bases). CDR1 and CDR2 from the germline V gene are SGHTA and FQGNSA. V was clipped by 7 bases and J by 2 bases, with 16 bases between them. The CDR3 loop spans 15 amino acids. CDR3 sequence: CASNIPGVDTDTQYF. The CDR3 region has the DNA TGTGCCAGCAACATCCCGGGAGTTGACACAGATACGCAGTATTTT.

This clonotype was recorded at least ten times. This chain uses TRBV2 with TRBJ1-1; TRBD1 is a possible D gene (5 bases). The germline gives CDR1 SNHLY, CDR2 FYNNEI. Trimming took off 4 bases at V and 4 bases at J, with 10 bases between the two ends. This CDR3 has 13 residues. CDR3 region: CASSAGGGTEAFF. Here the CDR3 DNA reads TGTGCCAGCAGTGCGGGTGGGGGCACTGAAGCTTTCTTT.

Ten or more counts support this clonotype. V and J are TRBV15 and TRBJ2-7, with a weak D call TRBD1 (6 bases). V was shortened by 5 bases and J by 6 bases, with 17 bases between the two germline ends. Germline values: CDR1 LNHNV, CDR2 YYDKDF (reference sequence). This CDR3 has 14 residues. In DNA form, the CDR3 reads TGTGCCACCAGCCGGGACACTGCCTTTGGCGAGCAGTACTTC. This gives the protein CATSRDTAFGEQYF.

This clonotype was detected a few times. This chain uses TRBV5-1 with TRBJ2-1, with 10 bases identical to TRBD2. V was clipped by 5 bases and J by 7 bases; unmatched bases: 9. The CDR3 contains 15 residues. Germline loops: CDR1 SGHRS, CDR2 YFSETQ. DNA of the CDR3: TGCGCCAGCAGGCGCCCGGGACTAGCGAGTAATGAGCAGTTCTTC. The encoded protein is CASRRPGLASNEQFF.

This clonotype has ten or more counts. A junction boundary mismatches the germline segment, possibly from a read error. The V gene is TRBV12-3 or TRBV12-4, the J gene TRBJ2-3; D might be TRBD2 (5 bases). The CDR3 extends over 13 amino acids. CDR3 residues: CASSLGRTDTQYF. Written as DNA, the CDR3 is TGTGCCAGCAGCTTAGGGAGAACAGATACGCAGTATTTT.

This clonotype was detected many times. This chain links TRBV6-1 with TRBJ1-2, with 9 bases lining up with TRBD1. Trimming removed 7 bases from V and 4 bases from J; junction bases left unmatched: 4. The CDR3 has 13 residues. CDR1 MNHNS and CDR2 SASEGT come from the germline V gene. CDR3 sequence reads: CASKGQGTYGYTF. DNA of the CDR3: TGTGCCAGCAAAGGACAGGGGACCTATGGCTACACCTTC.

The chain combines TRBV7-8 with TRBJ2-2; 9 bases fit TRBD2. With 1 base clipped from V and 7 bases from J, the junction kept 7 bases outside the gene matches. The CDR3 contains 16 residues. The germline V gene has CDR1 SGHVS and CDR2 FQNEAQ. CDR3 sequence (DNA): TGTGCCAGCAGCTTAGGCGTAGCGGGAGAATTCGGGGAGCTGTTTTTT. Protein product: CASSLGVAGEFGELFF.

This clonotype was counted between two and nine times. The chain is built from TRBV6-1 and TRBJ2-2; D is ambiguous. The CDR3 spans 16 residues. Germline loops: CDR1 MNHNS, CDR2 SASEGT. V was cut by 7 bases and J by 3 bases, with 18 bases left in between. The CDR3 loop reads CASIRAHLLDTGELFF. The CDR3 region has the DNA TGTGCCAGCATAAGGGCCCATCTCCTAGACACCGGGGAGCTGTTTTTT.

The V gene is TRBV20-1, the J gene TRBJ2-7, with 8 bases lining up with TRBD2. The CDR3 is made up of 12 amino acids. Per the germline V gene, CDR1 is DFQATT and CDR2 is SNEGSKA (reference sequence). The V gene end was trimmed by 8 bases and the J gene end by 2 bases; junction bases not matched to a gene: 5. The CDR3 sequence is CSFAGGTYEQYF. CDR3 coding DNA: TGCAGTTTTGCGGGAGGTACCTACGAGCAGTACTTC.

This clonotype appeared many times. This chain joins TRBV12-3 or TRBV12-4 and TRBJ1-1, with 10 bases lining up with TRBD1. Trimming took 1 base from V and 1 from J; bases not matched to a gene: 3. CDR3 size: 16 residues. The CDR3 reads CASSLGGDRGNTEAFF. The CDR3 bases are TGTGCCAGCAGTTTAGGCGGGGACAGGGGGAACACTGAAGCTTTCTTT.

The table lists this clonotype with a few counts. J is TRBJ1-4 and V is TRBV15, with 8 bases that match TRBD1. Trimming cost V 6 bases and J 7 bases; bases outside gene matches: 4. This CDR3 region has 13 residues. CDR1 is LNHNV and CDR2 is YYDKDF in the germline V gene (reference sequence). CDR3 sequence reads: CATRDRGGEKLFF. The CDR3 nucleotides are TGTGCCACCAGAGACAGGGGTGGTGAAAAACTGTTTTTT.

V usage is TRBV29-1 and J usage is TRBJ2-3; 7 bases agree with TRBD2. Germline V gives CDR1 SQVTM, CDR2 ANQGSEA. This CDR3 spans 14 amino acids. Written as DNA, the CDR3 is TGCAGTGTAGCGGGCGCATCTAGCACAGATACGCAGTATTTT. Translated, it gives CSVAGASSTDTQYF.

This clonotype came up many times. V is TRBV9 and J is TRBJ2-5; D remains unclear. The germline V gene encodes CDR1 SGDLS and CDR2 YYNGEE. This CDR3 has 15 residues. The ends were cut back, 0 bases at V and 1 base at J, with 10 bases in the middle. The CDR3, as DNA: TGTGCCAGCAGCGTAGGTCACGGTTTCCAAGAGACCCAGTACTTC. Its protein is CASSVGHGFQETQYF.

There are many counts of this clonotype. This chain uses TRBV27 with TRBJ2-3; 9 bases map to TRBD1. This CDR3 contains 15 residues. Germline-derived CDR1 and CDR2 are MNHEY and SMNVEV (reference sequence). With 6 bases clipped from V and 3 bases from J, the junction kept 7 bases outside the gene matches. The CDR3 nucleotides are TGTGCCAGCAGCCCGAAGGGACAGGGAACAGATACGCAGTATTTT. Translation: CASSPKGQGTDTQYF.

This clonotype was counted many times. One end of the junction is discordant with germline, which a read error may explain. The CDR3 nucleotides read TGTGCCAGCAGTGCCTCGGGACTTTCCTTCGAGCAGTACTTC. The encoded protein is CASSASGLSFEQYF. J is TRBJ2-7 and V is TRBV27; the D gene is possibly TRBD2 (6 bases). The CDR3 sequence is 14 residues long. CDR1 is MNHEY, CDR2 SMNVEV, per germline (reference sequence).

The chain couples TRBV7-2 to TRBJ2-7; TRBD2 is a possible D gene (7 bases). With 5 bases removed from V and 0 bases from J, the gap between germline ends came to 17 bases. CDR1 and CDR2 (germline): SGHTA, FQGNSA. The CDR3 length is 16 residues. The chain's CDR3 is CASSPWGGGGSYEQYF. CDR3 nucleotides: TGTGCCAGCAGCCCCTGGGGGGGCGGGGGCTCCTACGAGCAGTACTTC.